The 4 T cell receptor beta chains listed next were all sequenced from one sample in a study of blood T cell repertoires in COVID-19 (dated by TCRdb to about 2020). Library preparation used the immunoSEQ multiplex PCR assay. The table comes from immuneACCESS by way of TCRdb, which keeps in-frame sequences with V and J called. Part of the clones is missing from these tables; in studies checked, under half for an unresolved V gene and the rest for unknown reasons. The sample includes 250,000 to 300,000 clones, with around 86% observed a single time. Approximately 2.2% of the sample belongs to the ten largest clones. Sequences were obtained from peripheral blood. All receptors derive from a man between 50 and 59 years old with acute or convalescent COVID-19.

V and J are TRBV4-1 and TRBJ1-2; D uncertain. CDR1 is MGHRA, CDR2 YSYEKL, per germline. V was shortened by 0 bases and J by 6 bases, with 14 bases between the two germline ends. The CDR3 extends over 15 amino acids. CDR3 sequence (DNA): TGCGCCAGCAGCCAAGATCTCCTTTTACGAGATGGCTACACCTTC. Translated, it gives CASSQDLLLRDGYTF.

This clone was picked up a small number of times. The chain joins TRBV6-5 to TRBJ1-5, with D tentatively TRBD1 (5 bases). V was trimmed by 5 bases and J by 0 bases, leaving 8 bases between them. This CDR3 has 14 residues. The germline V gene has CDR1 MNHEY and CDR2 SVGAGI. This chain's CDR3 is CASSPGHSNQPQHF. For the CDR3, the DNA is TGTGCCAGCAGTCCCGGACATAGCAATCAGCCCCAGCATTTT.

The chain uses TRBV6-2 or TRBV6-3 and TRBJ1-6; unclear D gene. CDR3 length equals 16 residues. With 6 bases removed from V and 0 bases from J, the gap between germline ends came to 12 bases. CDR1 and CDR2 from the germline V gene are MNHEY and SVGEGT. The CDR3 DNA follows: TGTGCCAGCAGCCCTTACACCAGCTCCTATAATTCACCCCTCCACTTT. Residues: CASSPYTSSYNSPLHF.

V and J are TRBV15 and TRBJ1-1; TRBD1 agrees at 9 bases. This CDR3 region has 16 residues. With V trimmed by 1 base and J by 0 bases, 3 bases remained unmatched. Germline CDR1 LNHNV, CDR2 YYDKDF (reference sequence). CDR3 in amino acids: CATSRGTGAMNTEAFF. The CDR3 region has the DNA TGTGCCACCAGCAGAGGGACAGGGGCTATGAACACTGAAGCTTTCTTT. Based on the CDR3 plus reference TRBV15 and TRBJ1-1, the full variable domain is DAMVIQNPRYQVTQFGKPVTLSCSQTLNHNVMYWYQQKSSQAPKLLFHYYDKDFNNEADTPDNFQSRRPNTSFCFLDIRSPGLGDTAMYLCATSRGTGAMNTEAFFGQGTRLTVV.